The 25 T cell receptor beta chains presented below share a single source sample, sequenced in a study of T cell responses to AZD1222 COVID-19 vaccine. Clones were sequenced by immunoSEQ multiplex PCR, and TCRdb holds only the in-frame ones, with some missing. The data contain approximately 100,000 clones, roughly 89% of them singletons. Sequencing used peripheral blood, obtained on day 0 of AZD1222 vaccination. These receptors all stem from an adult in good health.

The chain has TRBV24-1 and TRBJ2-1, with D perhaps TRBD1 (6 bases). CDR1 is KGHDR, CDR2 SFDVKD, per germline. V dropped 4 bases and J dropped 7 bases, with 10 bases sitting between them. The CDR3 length is 13 residues. Here the CDR3 reads CATSEGTRNEQFF. The DNA of the CDR3 is TGTGCCACCAGTGAGGGGACACGGAATGAGCAGTTCTTC.

This clone came up once. The V and J genes are TRBV5-1 and TRBJ2-5; 12 nucleotides align to TRBD2. The CDR3 has 18 amino acids. From germline, CDR1 is SGHRS and CDR2 YFSETQ. J lost 0 bases, V lost 1 base, and 7 bases had no gene match. DNA of the CDR3: TGCGCCAGCAGCTTGTCGACTAGCGGGGGCAGGTACCAAGAGACCCAGTACTTC. Translated: CASSLSTSGGRYQETQYF.

The chain has TRBV5-1 and TRBJ1-1, with a weak D call TRBD1 (6 bases). V was shortened by 4 bases and J by 1 base, with 14 bases between the two germline ends. Germline values: CDR1 SGHRS, CDR2 YFSETQ. The CDR3 contains 15 residues. As DNA, the CDR3 is TGCGCCAGCAGCGAACAGGGACTTGAGAACACTGAAGCTTTCTTT. Translated, it gives CASSEQGLENTEAFF.

The J gene is TRBJ2-7, the V gene TRBV10-2; 14 bases map to TRBD2. V lost 0 bases to trimming and J lost 3 bases; unmatched junction nucleotides: 1. Per germline, CDR1 WSHSY and CDR2 SAAADI. The CDR3 runs 16 residues. CDR3 in DNA: TGCGCCAGCAGTGAGTCGGGGACTAGCGGGAGCTACGAGCAGTACTTC. Protein: CASSESGTSGSYEQYF.

The chain recombines TRBV12-3 or TRBV12-4 with TRBJ1-2; unclear D gene. Deletions cut 2 bases from V and 8 bases from J, with 12 bases between. CDR3 length: 13 amino acids. For the CDR3, the DNA is TGTGCCAGCAGTTTATTGTCCGGGATCGGCTACACCTTC. It translates to CASSLLSGIGYTF.

The chain employs TRBV6-5 and TRBJ2-1; TRBD1 agrees at 10 bases. The V gene's germline CDR1 is MNHEY and CDR2 SVGAGI. V was pared by 6 bases and J by 5 bases, with 10 bases of the junction left unmatched. The CDR3 covers 16 residues. The CDR3 DNA sequence: TGTGCCAGCAGCTACACCAGGGACAGGGGTAACAATGAGCAGTTCTTC. This translates into CASSYTRDRGNNEQFF.

The chain couples TRBV5-4 to TRBJ1-1; 7 positions agree with TRBD1. Trimming removed 6 bases from V and 1 base from J; junction bases left unmatched: 3. The germline V gene encodes CDR1 SGHNT and CDR2 YYREEE (reference sequence). This CDR3 is built from 13 residues. CDR3 region: CASKGQQNTEAFF. The CDR3 DNA reads TGTGCCAGCAAGGGACAGCAGAACACTGAAGCTTTCTTT.

This clone is a singleton in its sample. The CDR3 nucleotides are TGTGCCAGCAGCGAAGCCGGGACAGGGGGGTTCGATGAGCAGTTCTTC. As protein: CASSEAGTGGFDEQFF. V is TRBV5-6 and J is TRBJ2-1, with 11 bases fitting TRBD1. Looked up from germline, CDR1 is SGHDT and CDR2 is YYEEEE. The CDR3 sequence is 16 residues long. V shed 4 bases, J shed 8 bases, and the junction held 11 bases outside the gene matches.

The genes are TRBV5-1 and TRBJ2-7; TRBD2 matches 7 bases. Germline V CDR1 and CDR2: SGHRS, YFSETQ. The V gene end was trimmed by 4 bases and the J gene end by 4 bases; junction bases not matched to a gene: 14. The CDR3 is 16 residues long. The DNA for the CDR3 is TGCGCCAGCAGCCCGCGGGTGGCGGGAGCGCGATACGAGCAGTACTTC. Residues: CASSPRVAGARYEQYF.

The gene calls are TRBV6-5 and TRBJ1-1; 12 bases are a match to TRBD1. The V and J ends lost 8 bases and 6 bases, in that order; junction bases with no gene match: 4. The germline V gene encodes CDR1 MNHEY and CDR2 SVGAGI. CDR3 length: 13 amino acids. The CDR3 spells CASGTGGWAEAFF. The DNA for the CDR3 is TGTGCCAGCGGGACAGGGGGCTGGGCTGAAGCTTTCTTT.

Concerning this clone itself: The junction departs from germline at one end; a sequencing error may be responsible. The rearrangement joins TRBV5-5 to TRBJ2-5; D assignment may be TRBD1 or TRBD2 (6 bases each). Germline-derived CDR1 and CDR2 are SGHKS and YYEKEE (reference sequence). The CDR3 spans 16 residues. CDR3 protein: CASCFGGGAGEETQYF. CDR3 nucleotides: TGTGCCAGCTGCTTTGGGGGCGGGGCAGGGGAAGAGACCCAGTACTTC.

The V gene is TRBV4-1, the J gene TRBJ2-1, with D tentatively TRBD2 (6 bases). The germline gives CDR1 MGHRA, CDR2 YSYEKL. V was trimmed by 3 bases and J by 1 base, leaving 13 bases between them. The CDR3 covers 16 residues. The CDR3 reads CASSQVMGGSYNEQFF. DNA of the CDR3: TGCGCCAGCAGCCAGGTGATGGGGGGTTCCTACAATGAGCAGTTCTTC.

The chain joins TRBV2 to TRBJ1-1, with D tentatively TRBD1 (5 bases). The CDR3 covers 15 residues. Germline CDR1 is SNHLY and CDR2 is FYNNEI. Trimming stripped 7 bases from V and 1 base from J, with 16 bases between. This CDR3 reads CASTAGSSRNTEAFF. CDR3 nucleotide sequence: TGTGCCAGCACGGCAGGGAGCTCCAGGAACACTGAAGCTTTCTTT.

The chain links TRBV19 to TRBJ2-2; TRBD1 aligns across 8 bases. The CDR3 has 16 residues. Germline-derived CDR1 and CDR2 are LNHDA and SQIVND (reference sequence). J gave up 1 base and V 9 bases, and 10 bases lay outside the gene matches. CDR3 nucleotides: TGTGCCAGCCGCCCCGACGGGACAGGGAACACCGGGGAGCTGTTTTTT. Its protein product is CASRPDGTGNTGELFF.

Points on this clone: Other DNA variants within this sample encode the same CDR3. V and J are TRBV6-5 and TRBJ2-7; TRBD1 matches at 10 bases. Germline trimming cut 2 bases from V and 3 bases from J; bases unmatched to any gene: 4. The germline V gene encodes CDR1 MNHEY and CDR2 SVGAGI. The CDR3 length is 15 residues. DNA for the CDR3: TGTGCCAGCAGTTACGGAGGACAGGGGGACTACGAGCAGTACTTC. Encoded protein: CASSYGGQGDYEQYF.

CDR3 amino acids: CASSYSDRSVQFF. The CDR3 DNA reads TGTGCCAGCAGTTACTCAGACAGGTCCGTGCAGTTCTTC. This chain connects TRBV6-5 to TRBJ2-1, with D perhaps matching TRBD1 (6 bases). CDR3 length: 13 residues. Germline V gene data show CDR1 as MNHEY and CDR2 as SVGAGI. Between the trimmed V and J ends, which lost 0 bases and 12 bases, there was a span of 12 bases.

This clone was detected only a few times. The gene calls are TRBV6-5 and TRBJ1-5; D uncertain. The CDR3 has 14 residues. V was pared by 0 bases and J by 4 bases, with 7 bases between. Germline V CDR1 and CDR2: MNHEY, SVGAGI. The CDR3 loop is CASSYSSLNQPQHF. CDR3 nucleotide sequence: TGTGCCAGCAGTTACTCGAGCCTTAATCAGCCCCAGCATTTT.

The rearrangement uses TRBV9 and TRBJ2-1; a possible D gene is TRBD1 (5 bases). Germline CDR1 reads SGDLS; CDR2 reads YYNGEE. The CDR3 covers 15 residues. V was shortened by 4 bases and J by 7 bases, with 18 bases between the two germline ends. DNA of the CDR3: TGTGCCAGCAGCACCACAGGAGTCCCCCCAAATGAGCAGTTCTTC. It encodes CASSTTGVPPNEQFF.

The rearrangement uses TRBV30 and TRBJ2-1; D not resolved. The CDR3 runs to 14 residues. V lost 3 bases and J lost 3, with 12 bases in between. Germline lookup yields CDR1 GTSNPN and CDR2 SVGIG (reference sequence). This CDR3 reads CAWRPGTYYNEQFF. The DNA for the CDR3 is TGTGCCTGGAGACCCGGCACCTACTACAATGAGCAGTTCTTC.

This chain joins TRBV29-1 and TRBJ1-3, with a weak D call TRBD1 (5 bases). The germline V gene has CDR1 SQVTM and CDR2 ANQGSEA. V lost 7 bases and J 2 bases, leaving 9 bases between the germline ends. The CDR3 length is 12 residues. CDR3 region: CSAGTAGNTIYF. The CDR3 DNA follows: TGCAGCGCTGGGACCGCTGGAAACACCATATATTTT.

The chain employs TRBV19 and TRBJ2-3; perhaps D is TRBD1 or TRBD2 (6 bases each). The CDR3 length is 16 residues. The V gene lost 0 bases and the J gene lost 4 bases, with 14 bases spanning the gap. In germline, CDR1 is LNHDA, CDR2 SQIVND (reference sequence). In DNA form, the CDR3 reads TGTGCCAGTAGTATAGATATTGGGGGGCAGGCAGATACGCAGTATTTT. Encoded protein: CASSIDIGGQADTQYF.

The J gene is TRBJ2-1, the V gene TRBV7-8; D may be TRBD1 (6 bases). Germline CDR1 SGHVS, CDR2 FQNEAQ. The CDR3 runs to 12 residues. The ends were cut back, 5 bases at V and 7 bases at J, with 9 bases in the middle. Written as DNA, the CDR3 is TGTGCCAGCAGCCGACAGGTGAATGAGCAGTTCTTC. Protein product: CASSRQVNEQFF.

The CDR3 DNA is TGCGCCAGCAGCCAAGGGACAGGGGCTAGCTATGGCTACACCTTC. The encoded protein is CASSQGTGASYGYTF. This chain links TRBV4-1 with TRBJ1-2, with TRBD1 matching over 9 bases. V shed 1 base and J 4 bases; nucleotides not matched to a gene: 4. Germline V lookup: CDR1 MGHRA, CDR2 YSYEKL. The CDR3 spans 15 residues.

This chain links TRBV6-5 with TRBJ2-7; 7 bases are a match to TRBD2. Germline CDR1 MNHEY, CDR2 SVGAGI. CDR3 size: 16 residues. With 2 bases clipped from V and 6 bases from J, the junction kept 13 bases outside the gene matches. The CDR3 nucleotides read TGTGCCAGCAGTTACGGTCTCCCAGGGAGGGGCTCCGAGCAGTACTTC. Protein sequence: CASSYGLPGRGSEQYF.

The chain carries TRBV18 and TRBJ1-2; possible D gene TRBD1, 6 bases. CDR3 length: 15 residues. Germline CDR1 KGHSH, CDR2 LQKENI. Trimming removed 2 bases at V and 3 bases at J, with 13 bases between. CDR3 DNA sequence: TGTGCCAGCTCACCAACGACAGGTGCTGACTATGGCTACACCTTC. Translated: CASSPTTGADYGYTF.